One sample yielded the 6 T cell receptor beta chains listed below, sequenced in a study of CD4 and CD8 cells across lung adenocarcinoma regions. TCRdb fed the PCR reads into MiXCR, producing one record per CDR3 protein. The sample carries roughly 11,000 distinct CDR3 sequences, approximately 50% recorded once. Sequenced: CD8+ T cells from the center of a lung tumor. The source of these receptors is a female donor with lung adenocarcinoma. The CD4 and CD8 labels of this study may be unreliable.

The V gene is TRBV25-1, the J gene TRBJ2-3; 7 nucleotides align to TRBD1. The CDR3 sequence is 17 residues long. Trimming removed 8 bases from V and 1 base from J; junction bases left unmatched: 15. CDR1 and CDR2 from the germline V gene are MGHDK and SYGVNS. CDR3 in DNA: TGTGCCAGCTCGGTGGGGTTCGTTAGGGGGCGCACAGATACGCAGTATTTT. This codes for CASSVGFVRGRTDTQYF.

The rearrangement joins TRBV12-3 or TRBV12-4 to TRBJ2-1; 9 nucleotides match TRBD1. Unmatched junction bases numbered 8, after V lost 4 bases and J lost 13 bases. The CDR3 loop spans 13 amino acids. CDR3 nucleotide sequence: TGTGCCAGCAGTTACAGGGGGCAAGAGACCCAGTTCTTC. It codes for CASSYRGQETQFF.

As for this clonotype: The limits of the CDR3 on the DNA are not certain, so only TCRdb's listed CDR3 is given. The rearrangement uses TRBV10-1 and TRBJ2-2. Germline CDR1 WNHNN, CDR2 SYGVQD (reference sequence). The CDR3 is 14 residues long, ends included. This chain's CDR3 is CASSVALGTDELYF.

The chain couples TRBV10-3 to TRBJ1-4; D might be TRBD1 (5 bases). Germline CDR1 and CDR2: ENHRY and SYGVKD. There are 14 residues in the CDR3. Trimming left V 3 bases short and J 8 bases short, with 13 bases between. CDR3 region: CAISDAGIGEKLFF. The CDR3 nucleotides are TGTGCCATCAGTGACGCAGGGATCGGGGAAAAACTGTTTTTT.

The rearrangement uses TRBV6-2 or TRBV6-3 and TRBJ2-1; D possibly corresponds to TRBD2 (5 bases). The germline CDR1 and CDR2 sequences are MNHEY and SVGEGT. The length of the CDR3 is 15 residues. V lost 7 bases and J 3 bases, leaving 16 bases between the germline ends. The CDR3 coding sequence is TGTGCCAGCATCTACGGGGTGGAAGGCTACAATGAGCAGTTCTTC. It yields the protein CASIYGVEGYNEQFF.

V usage is TRBV6-1 and J usage is TRBJ1-5; tentatively, D is TRBD1 (5 bases). Trimming cost V 7 bases and J 6 bases, with 19 bases left between them. CDR3 size: 15 residues. Germline V gives CDR1 MNHNS, CDR2 SASEGT. CDR3 amino acids: CASNRLTGDGQPQHF. CDR3 bases: TGTGCCAGCAACCGCCTTACCGGGGACGGTCAGCCCCAGCATTTT.